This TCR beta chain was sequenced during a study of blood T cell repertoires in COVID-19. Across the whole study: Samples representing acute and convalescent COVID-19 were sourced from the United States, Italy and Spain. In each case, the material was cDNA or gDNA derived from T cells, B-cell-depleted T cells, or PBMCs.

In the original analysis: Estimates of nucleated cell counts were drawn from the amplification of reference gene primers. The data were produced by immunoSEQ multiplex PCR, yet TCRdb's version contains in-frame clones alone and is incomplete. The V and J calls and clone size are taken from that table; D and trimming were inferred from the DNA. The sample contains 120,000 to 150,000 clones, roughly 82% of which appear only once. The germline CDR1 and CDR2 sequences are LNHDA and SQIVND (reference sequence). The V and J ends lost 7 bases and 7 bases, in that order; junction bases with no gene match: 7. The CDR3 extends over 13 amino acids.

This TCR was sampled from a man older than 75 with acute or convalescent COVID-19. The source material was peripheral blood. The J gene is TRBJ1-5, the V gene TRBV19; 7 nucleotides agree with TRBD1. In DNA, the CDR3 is TGTGCCAGTACCCCTCAGGGGGGACAGCCCCAGCATTTT. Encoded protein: CASTPQGGQPQHF.